What follows are 15 T cell receptor beta chains derived from one specimen sequenced in a study of blood T cells in healthy people across ages. Using a J-beta primer mix together with a sample-barcoded 5' primer, a second PCR was run for roughly 6 to 11 cycles. TCRdb re-called the 5' RACE reads through MiXCR, storing one row per CDR3 protein. The repertoire includes over 700,000 distinct CDR3 sequences, just under 25% of them detected once, and roughly a tenth sits in the top ten. These same records also appear under a second study, on T cells of mothers and their children.

The sample was blood. These receptors originate from a boy aged 5-17 years in good health.

The chain joins TRBV5-1 to TRBJ2-5; 8 bases align to TRBD1. The DNA end is a closer match to TRBJ2-7, so the J assignment may be wrong. This CDR3 contains 15 residues. Germline loops: CDR1 SGHRS, CDR2 YFSETQ. The CDR3 reads CASSTRQGAFGEQYF. CDR3 coding DNA: TGCGCCAGCAGTACCCGGCAGGGGGCCTTCGGCGAGCAGTACTTC.

This sequence joins TRBV7-9 and TRBJ2-5; a weak D match, TRBD2 (6 bases). Trimming cost V 0 bases and J 5 bases, with 25 bases left between them. The CDR3 contains 19 residues. The germline CDR1 and CDR2 sequences are SEHNR and FQNEAQ (reference sequence). This CDR3 is CASSLANPWRGPTLETQYF. The CDR3 region has the DNA TGTGCCAGCAGCTTAGCCAATCCTTGGAGGGGCCCCACTCTCGAGACCCAGTACTTC. The full variable domain, its missing parts supplied by reference TRBV7-9 and TRBJ2-5, is DTGVSQNPRHKITKRGQNVTFRCDPISEHNRLYWYRQTLGQGPEFLTYFQNEAQLEKSRLLSDRFSAERPKGSFSTLEIQRTEQGDSAMYLCASSLANPWRGPTLETQYFGPGTRLLVL.

This rearrangement joins TRBV9 to TRBJ2-5; unclear D gene. Trimming shortened V by 3 bases and J by 5 bases, and 14 bases separated the two germline ends. CDR3 length: 14 amino acids. Germline loops: CDR1 SGDLS, CDR2 YYNGEE. CDR3 sequence: CASSGTLFGETQYF. The CDR3, as DNA: TGTGCCAGCAGCGGCACTCTATTCGGGGAGACCCAGTACTTC. Looking up the rest from reference TRBV9 and TRBJ2-5 gives the full variable domain: DSGVTQTPKHLITATGQRVTLRCSPRSGDLSVYWYQQSLDQGLQFLIQYYNGEERAKGNILERFSAQQFPDLHSELNLSSLELGDSALYFCASSGTLFGETQYFGPGTRLLVL.

V gene TRBV3-1 combines with J gene TRBJ2-7; D is undetermined. V was cut by 0 bases and J by 2 bases, with 20 bases left in between. The germline V gene has CDR1 LGHDT and CDR2 YNNKEL (reference sequence). This CDR3 is built from 18 residues. CDR3 coding DNA: TGTGCCAGCAGCCAAGATTATCCCACACGGAGTTCCCCCTACGAGCAGTACTTC. Its translation is CASSQDYPTRSSPYEQYF.

The V call is TRBV15, the J call TRBJ2-7, with TRBD1 as a possible D gene (5 bases). V lost 4 bases and J 7 bases, leaving 20 bases between the germline ends. The CDR3 is 15 residues long. The germline V gene encodes CDR1 LNHNV and CDR2 YYDKDF (reference sequence). The CDR3 DNA sequence: TGTGCCACCAGCATCGGCGACAGCTCACCTTGGGAGCAGTACTTC. It codes for CATSIGDSSPWEQYF.

This clonotype was counted only a few times. This sequence joins TRBV4-3 and TRBJ1-2; D ambiguous. V lost 0 bases and J lost 1, with 9 bases in between. Germline lookup yields CDR1 LGHNA and CDR2 YSLEER. The CDR3 runs to 15 residues. The CDR3 DNA is TGCGCCAGCAGCCAAGATCAGACACTTAACTATGGCTACACCTTC. This translates into CASSQDQTLNYGYTF.

This clonotype was counted only a few times. The chain recombines TRBV29-1 with TRBJ1-2, with 9 bases aligning to TRBD1. Per the germline V gene, CDR1 is SQVTM and CDR2 is ANQGSEA. CDR3 length equals 13 residues. With V trimmed by 3 bases and J by 8 bases, 7 bases remained unmatched. The CDR3 bases are TGCAGCGTTGACCTACAGGGGGCAGGAGGCTACACCTTC. Protein: CSVDLQGAGGYTF.

This clonotype was detected a few times. The chain joins TRBV12-3 or TRBV12-4 to TRBJ2-1, with 10 bases identical to TRBD2. CDR3 length: 14 residues. The ends lost 7 bases at V and 4 bases at J; junction bases unmatched: 4. This chain's CDR3 is CASNLAGGYNEQFF. The CDR3 coding sequence is TGTGCCAGCAACTTAGCGGGGGGTTACAATGAGCAGTTCTTC.

V and J are TRBV5-6 and TRBJ2-7; D gene uncertain. The ends were cut back, 5 bases at V and 2 bases at J, with 14 bases in the middle. CDR3 size: 14 residues. Germline CDR1 is SGHDT and CDR2 is YYEEEE. DNA for the CDR3: TGTGCCAGCAGTCGTGTCGGCGTTCCCTACGAGCAGTACTTC. As protein: CASSRVGVPYEQYF.

The chain couples TRBV20-1 to TRBJ2-5; D is uncertain. Germline V gene sequence: CDR1 DFQATT, CDR2 SNEGSKA (reference sequence). Deletions cut 1 base from V and 4 bases from J, with 10 bases between. There are 13 residues in the CDR3. Here the CDR3 reads CSARVRYTETQYF. CDR3 nucleotides: TGCAGTGCTAGAGTAAGGTATACAGAGACCCAGTACTTC.

This chain connects TRBV12-3 or TRBV12-4 to TRBJ2-7; 7 bases match TRBD1. CDR3 length equals 15 residues. Germline trimming cut 8 bases from V and 2 bases from J; bases unmatched to any gene: 12. In nucleotides, the CDR3 is TGTGCCAGCGCCCCGTTCGGACAGGCCGCCTACGAGCAGTACTTC. It codes for CASAPFGQAAYEQYF.

On this clonotype itself: A read error may account for a junction end that differs from germline. The chain carries TRBV4-3 and TRBJ2-2; 8 bases match TRBD2. The germline V gene encodes CDR1 LGHNA and CDR2 YSLEER. CDR3 size: 15 residues. The CDR3 DNA sequence: TGCGTCAGCAGCCAATTTAGCGGGGCCACCGGGGAGCTGTTTTTT. Its protein is CVSSQFSGATGELFF.

This clonotype was seen only a few times. The chain employs TRBV27 and TRBJ2-1, with no clear D. This CDR3 spans 11 amino acids. The V and J ends lost 5 bases and 8 bases respectively, with 7 bases between them. Germline V lookup: CDR1 MNHEY, CDR2 SMNVEV (reference sequence). Written as DNA, the CDR3 is TGTGCCAGCAGTCGATTTGATGAGCAGTTCTTC. Protein: CASSRFDEQFF.

This chain connects TRBV29-1 to TRBJ1-2; 12 bases are shared with TRBD1. This CDR3 contains 15 residues. Germline CDR1 SQVTM, CDR2 ANQGSEA. V shed 6 bases and J 4 bases; nucleotides not matched to a gene: 9. In DNA, the CDR3 is TGCAGCGTACGGCCGGGGACAGGGGGCGGCTATGGCTACACCTTC. Its translation: CSVRPGTGGGYGYTF.

This clonotype has just a few counts. The chain combines TRBV7-2 with TRBJ2-7; 10 nucleotides agree with TRBD1. The CDR3 consists of 15 residues. V lost 5 bases to trimming and J lost 4 bases; unmatched junction nucleotides: 8. Germline CDR1 and CDR2: SGHTA and FQGNSA. CDR3 DNA sequence: TGTGCCAGCAGCCTTCGACAGGGGGCAGGGTACGAGCAGTACTTC. As protein: CASSLRQGAGYEQYF.